Below, one T cell receptor (beta chain) is given with its context. Its antigen is as yet unknown. As defined, naive CD8 cells were CD45RO-negative and positively selected for CCR7, with terminally differentiated effector memory CD45RA+ cells excluded. The data derive from a study of shared clonotypes between healthy human individuals. Notes on the study in general: Of the naive CD4 clonotypes, approximately 5% were shared across a few donors.

V lost 3 bases and J lost 0; bases outside the gene matches: 2. The germline CDR1 and CDR2 sequences are MGHRA and YSYEKL. CDR3 length: 15 residues. The repertoire was sequenced with immunoSEQ multiplex PCR; TCRdb's copy has only in-frame clones and lacks some. The repertoire holds about 590,000 clones, with roughly 96% as singletons. The source material was naive CD8+ T cells sorted from blood. The rearrangement joins TRBV4-1 to TRBJ1-3; 7 nucleotides match TRBD1. This sequence was found in a woman in her twenties or thirties in good health. The CDR3 DNA follows: TGCGCCAGCAGCCAGGACAGGACCTCTGGAAACACCATATATTTT. Its protein product is CASSQDRTSGNTIYF.